This entry is about one T cell receptor beta chain. V shed 7 bases and J shed 1 base, with 8 bases lying between them. Germline lookup yields CDR1 MNHNS and CDR2 SASEGT. The CDR3 spans 13 residues. The memory fraction was CD4+CD45RO+CD25- cells. TCRdb itself ran the 5' RACE reads through MiXCR, one entry per CDR3 protein. The sample holds approximately 40,000 distinct CDR3 sequences, 30% seen once. V and J are TRBV6-1 and TRBJ1-5, with D maybe TRBD1 (5 bases). The TCR originated in a female donor with breast cancer. The sequenced material came from tumor-infiltrating memory CD4+ T cells sorted from the breast tumor. Subset reported: memory CD4+ T cells, CD4+CD45RO+CD25-. The CDR3, as DNA: TGTGCCAGCAAGGACACGAGCAATCAGCCCCAGCATTTT. Encoded protein: CASKDTSNQPQHF.